This T cell receptor beta chain was recovered during a study of CD8+CD57+ T cells in acquired aplastic anemia. A remark on this clonotype: Antigen specificity is unknown.

Study observations and caveats: Researchers reported that CD8+ Simpson's diversity was not significantly different in patients versus controls.

Patients chosen for sequencing had shown CD8+CD57+ cell expansion by flow cytometry. Prior therapy had not been administered to any patient at the time of blood sampling. It was genomic DNA that served as the template for profiling TCR beta VDJ and CDR3. TCRdb re-analysed the reads in MiXCR, keeping a single row per CDR3 protein. The sample carries approximately 180,000 distinct CDR3 sequences, around 48% recorded once. The V and J ends lost 8 bases and 3 bases respectively, with 22 bases between them. The CDR3 sequence is 17 residues long. CDR1 is MNHNS, CDR2 SASEGT, per germline. This chain links TRBV6-1 with TRBJ2-2; tentatively, D is TRBD1 (7 bases). This TCR was sampled from a human donor with aplastic anemia. The specimen was sorted CD4+, CD8+, or CD8+CD57+ T cells (not recorded which) from PBMCs. The CDR3 nucleotides are TGTGCCAGCGCGGGAACGTCGACAGGGTCAGACACCGGGGAGCTGTTTTTT. Translated, it gives CASAGTSTGSDTGELFF.